These 20 T cell receptor beta chains were sequenced from one sample in a study of cytomegalovirus exposure and HLA in healthy donors. The PCR made use of 60 Vbeta and 13 Jbeta primers. TCRdb's table, derived via immunoSEQ multiplex PCR, lists solely in-frame clones and lacks some. The data hold more than 150,000 clones, with about 80% observed a single time. Sequencing was carried out using PBMCs. The receptors were sampled from a woman between 18 and 29 years old in good health and CMV-seropositive.

The chain employs TRBV23-1 and TRBJ2-5; D is perhaps TRBD2 (6 bases). TRBV23-1 is placed among ORFs of uncertain function. V lost 2 bases and J lost 4, with 20 bases in between. The CDR3 covers 17 residues. CDR3 residues: CASSQKPAGYVSETQYF. The CDR3 DNA reads TGCGCCAGCAGTCAAAAGCCGGCGGGGTATGTATCAGAGACCCAGTACTTC.

This chain joins TRBV30 and TRBJ2-7; 7 positions agree with TRBD1. The V gene end was trimmed by 1 base and the J gene end by 4 bases; junction bases not matched to a gene: 1. CDR1 and CDR2 from the germline V gene are GTSNPN and SVGIG (reference sequence). The CDR3 sequence is 12 residues long. CDR3 in amino acids: CAWSATGYEQYF. CDR3 nucleotides: TGTGCCTGGAGTGCGACAGGGTACGAGCAGTACTTC.

The gene calls are TRBV5-1 and TRBJ2-1; 9 bases are a match to TRBD2. Germline loops: CDR1 SGHRS, CDR2 YFSETQ. The V gene end was trimmed by 5 bases and the J gene end by 4 bases; junction bases not matched to a gene: 7. There are 15 residues in the CDR3. For the CDR3, the DNA is TGCGCCAGCAGGCTGAGCGGGGGGCAGTACAATGAGCAGTTCTTC. Amino acid sequence: CASRLSGGQYNEQFF.

The rearrangement uses TRBV11-3 and TRBJ1-6; 7 bases fit TRBD1. Unmatched junction bases numbered 8, after V lost 5 bases and J lost 10 bases. The germline CDR1 and CDR2 sequences are SGHNT and YENEEA. The CDR3 totals 14 residues. DNA for the CDR3: TGTGCCAGCAGCCTTACAGGGGACCAATCACCCCTCCACTTT. This gives the protein CASSLTGDQSPLHF.

The chain uses TRBV7-9 and TRBJ1-1, with D possibly being TRBD1 (6 bases). The CDR3 spans 15 residues. CDR1 is SEHNR, CDR2 FQNEAQ, per germline (reference sequence). Trimming took off 8 bases at V and 0 bases at J, with 16 bases between the two ends. The CDR3 protein is CASERLGQMNTEAFF. The CDR3 DNA is TGTGCCAGCGAAAGGCTCGGACAGATGAACACTGAAGCTTTCTTT.

The chain combines TRBV5-4 with TRBJ1-6, with 7 bases lining up with TRBD1. The V gene end was trimmed by 3 bases and the J gene end by 10 bases; junction bases not matched to a gene: 13. This CDR3 comprises 16 residues. Germline-derived CDR1 and CDR2 are SGHNT and YYREEE (reference sequence). The CDR3 protein is CASSSKLDRVSSPLHF. CDR3 DNA sequence: TGTGCCAGCAGCTCGAAATTAGACAGGGTGAGCTCACCCCTCCACTTT.

This sequence joins TRBV12-2 and TRBJ1-1; no DNA check was done on the table's D call, TRBD1. TRBV12-2 is classified as a pseudogene. There are 14 residues in the CDR3. The CDR3 nucleotides read TGTGCAAGTCGCGAACGGTCAGGGGGCACTGAAGCTTTCTTT. Its protein product is CASRERSGGTEAFF.

The rearrangement links TRBV6-1 to TRBJ1-4, with D uncertain. V was clipped by 5 bases and J by 3 bases, with 10 bases between them. CDR1 and CDR2 from the germline V gene are MNHNS and SASEGT. CDR3 length: 14 residues. CDR3 sequence (DNA): TGTGCCAGCAGTTGGCGGGAGCCTAATGAAAAACTGTTTTTT. It is translated as CASSWREPNEKLFF.

The V gene is TRBV9, the J gene TRBJ1-1; the match to TRBD1 covers 8 bases. The CDR3 is 16 residues long. The germline V gene has CDR1 SGDLS and CDR2 YYNGEE. J gave up 2 bases and V 3 bases, and 9 bases lay outside the gene matches. CDR3 bases: TGTGCCAGCAGCGCAAGTCAGGGGGCGTTTAACACTGAAGCTTTCTTT. This codes for CASSASQGAFNTEAFF.

The CDR3 here is CASSQLSGGAYNEQFF. Written as DNA, the CDR3 is TGTGCCAGCAGCCAGCTTTCGGGGGGGGCCTACAATGAGCAGTTCTTC. The chain has TRBV7-9 and TRBJ2-1, with TRBD2 matching over 8 bases. Germline V CDR1 and CDR2: SEHNR, FQNEAQ (reference sequence). V lost 5 bases to trimming and J lost 2 bases; unmatched junction nucleotides: 8. There are 16 residues in the CDR3.

V and J are TRBV2 and TRBJ1-4; D possibly corresponds to TRBD1 (5 bases). V was cut by 8 bases and J by 0 bases, with 13 bases left in between. The CDR3 runs to 15 residues. In germline, CDR1 is SNHLY, CDR2 FYNNEI. CDR3 bases: TGTGCCAGCGCGGGGGGGGTAGCAACTAATGAAAAACTGTTTTTT. Residues: CASAGGVATNEKLFF.

This rearrangement joins TRBV5-1 to TRBJ2-5, with 10 bases matching TRBD2. Germline-derived CDR1 and CDR2 are SGHRS and YFSETQ. The V segment lost 4 bases and the J segment 5 bases; nucleotides outside the gene matches: 2. This CDR3 spans 13 amino acids. The CDR3 bases are TGCGCCAGCAGCGCAGCGGGGGGGGAGACCCAGTACTTC. This gives the protein CASSAAGGETQYF.

The V and J genes are TRBV27 and TRBJ2-1; the D gene is possibly TRBD2 (6 bases). The ends were cut back, 3 bases at V and 4 bases at J, with 7 bases in the middle. The CDR3 contains 13 residues. From germline, CDR1 is MNHEY and CDR2 SMNVEV (reference sequence). The CDR3 region is CASSLEGYNEQFF. The CDR3, as DNA: TGTGCCAGCAGTTTGGAGGGTTACAATGAGCAGTTCTTC.

The chain links TRBV6-1 to TRBJ2-7, with a weak D call TRBD2 (6 bases). This CDR3 spans 15 amino acids. With 3 bases removed from V and 2 bases from J, the gap between germline ends came to 14 bases. From germline, CDR1 is MNHNS and CDR2 SASEGT. CDR3 nucleotides: TGTGCCAGCAGTGACCGGGACTTTAGGCCCTACGAGCAGTACTTC. Amino acids: CASSDRDFRPYEQYF.

This clone was picked up one time. The CDR3 DNA sequence: TGTGCCAGCAGTGAAGCGGGACAGCAGCTAGGAAATTCACCCCTCCACTTT. Translated: CASSEAGQQLGNSPLHF. The gene calls are TRBV2 and TRBJ1-6; TRBD1 matches 7 bases. Trimming removed 0 bases from V and 7 bases from J; junction bases left unmatched: 9. Looked up from germline, CDR1 is SNHLY and CDR2 is FYNNEI. This CDR3 is built from 17 residues.

This clone was counted between two and nine times. The V gene is TRBV2, the J gene TRBJ2-7, with 9 bases fitting TRBD2. J was trimmed by 6 bases and V by 0 bases; bases with no gene match: 12. This CDR3 contains 17 residues. Germline V gene sequence: CDR1 SNHLY, CDR2 FYNNEI. The chain's CDR3 is CASSEAGLAGRKGEQYF. The CDR3 coding sequence is TGTGCCAGCAGTGAAGCGGGGCTAGCGGGGAGGAAAGGCGAGCAGTACTTC.

In its sample, this clone was seen a few times. Here the CDR3 reads CAWSPGQIQPQHF. The CDR3 DNA is TGTGCCTGGTCTCCGGGACAGATTCAGCCCCAGCATTTT. The rearrangement uses TRBV30 and TRBJ1-5; 7 bases match TRBD1. V lost 5 bases and J lost 6; bases outside the gene matches: 7. Germline V lookup: CDR1 GTSNPN, CDR2 SVGIG (reference sequence). The CDR3 has 13 amino acids.

V is TRBV6-1 and J is TRBJ1-1; TRBD1 might be the D (6 bases). Germline V gene sequence: CDR1 MNHNS, CDR2 SASEGT. This CDR3 is 14 amino acids long. Between the trimmed V and J ends, which lost 1 base and 6 bases, there was a span of 12 bases. The CDR3 region is CASSEDREIAEAFF. CDR3 coding DNA: TGTGCCAGCAGTGAAGACAGGGAAATCGCTGAAGCTTTCTTT.

V and J are TRBV19 and TRBJ2-7; 10 nucleotides line up with TRBD1. This CDR3 is built from 14 residues. Germline V gene sequence: CDR1 LNHDA, CDR2 SQIVND (reference sequence). Trimming at V came to 3 bases and at J to 5 bases, leaving 4 bases not matched to a gene. CDR3 residues: CASSMWDRGDEQYF. CDR3 bases: TGTGCCAGTAGTATGTGGGACAGGGGTGACGAGCAGTACTTC. Filled out from reference TRBV19 and TRBJ2-7, the complete variable domain reads DGGITQSPKYLFRKEGQNVTLSCEQNLNHDAMYWYRQDPGQGLRLIYYSQIVNDFQKGDIAEGYSVSREKKESFPLTVTSAQKNPTAFYLCASSMWDRGDEQYFGPGTRLTVT.

This chain uses TRBV5-4 with TRBJ1-1, with D possibly TRBD1 on 5 matching bases. CDR1 is SGHNT, CDR2 YYREEE, per germline (reference sequence). V lost 1 base, J lost 4 bases, and 5 bases lay in between. The CDR3 sequence is 12 residues long. Written as DNA, the CDR3 is TGTGCCAGCAGCTTGCAGGGCACTGAAGCTTTCTTT. Translating it yields CASSLQGTEAFF.